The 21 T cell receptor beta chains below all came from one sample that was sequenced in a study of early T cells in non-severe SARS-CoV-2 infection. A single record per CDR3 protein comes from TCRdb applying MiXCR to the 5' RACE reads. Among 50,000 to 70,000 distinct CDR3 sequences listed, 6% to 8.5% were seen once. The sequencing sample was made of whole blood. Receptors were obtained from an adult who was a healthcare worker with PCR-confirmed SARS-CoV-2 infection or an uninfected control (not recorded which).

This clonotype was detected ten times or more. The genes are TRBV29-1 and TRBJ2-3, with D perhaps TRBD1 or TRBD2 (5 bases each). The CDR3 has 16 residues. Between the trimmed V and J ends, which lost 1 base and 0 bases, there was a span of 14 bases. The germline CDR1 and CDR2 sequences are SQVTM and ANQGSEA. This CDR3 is CSVEVREWDSTDTQYF. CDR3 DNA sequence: TGCAGCGTTGAAGTTAGAGAATGGGACAGCACAGATACGCAGTATTTT.

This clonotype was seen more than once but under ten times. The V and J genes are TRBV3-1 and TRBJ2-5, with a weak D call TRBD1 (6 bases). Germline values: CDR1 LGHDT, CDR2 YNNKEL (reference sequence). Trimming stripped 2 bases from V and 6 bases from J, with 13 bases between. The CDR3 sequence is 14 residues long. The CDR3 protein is CASSQQTGFQTQYF. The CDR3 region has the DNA TGTGCCAGCAGCCAACAAACAGGGTTCCAGACCCAGTACTTC.

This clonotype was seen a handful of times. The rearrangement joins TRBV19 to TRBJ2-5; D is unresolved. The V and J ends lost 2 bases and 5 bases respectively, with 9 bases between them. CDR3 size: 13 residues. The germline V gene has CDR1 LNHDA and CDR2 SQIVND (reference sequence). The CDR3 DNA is TGTGCCAGTAGTATATTCCACAGCGAGACCCAGTACTTC. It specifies CASSIFHSETQYF.

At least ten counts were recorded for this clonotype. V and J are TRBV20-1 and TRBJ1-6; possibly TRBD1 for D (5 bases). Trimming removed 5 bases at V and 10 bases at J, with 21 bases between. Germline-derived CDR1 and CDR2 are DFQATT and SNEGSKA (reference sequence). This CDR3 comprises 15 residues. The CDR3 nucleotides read TGCAGTGCTCCATCCTGGGCAGGGAGAAGGTCACCCCTCCACTTT. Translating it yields CSAPSWAGRRSPLHF.

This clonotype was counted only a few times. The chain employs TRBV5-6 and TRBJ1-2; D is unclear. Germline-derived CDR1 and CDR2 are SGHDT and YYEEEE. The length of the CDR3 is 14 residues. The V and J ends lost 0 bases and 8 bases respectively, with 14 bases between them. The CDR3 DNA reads TGTGCCAGCAGCTTGGCGAGGCAGATCCGAGGCTACACCTTC. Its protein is CASSLARQIRGYTF.

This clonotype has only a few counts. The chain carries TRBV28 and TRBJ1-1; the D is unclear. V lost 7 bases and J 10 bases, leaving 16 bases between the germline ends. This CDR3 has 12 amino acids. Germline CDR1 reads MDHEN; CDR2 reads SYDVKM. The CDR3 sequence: CASTRGQNRAFF. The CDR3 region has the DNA TGTGCCAGCACCCGAGGGCAAAACAGAGCTTTCTTT.

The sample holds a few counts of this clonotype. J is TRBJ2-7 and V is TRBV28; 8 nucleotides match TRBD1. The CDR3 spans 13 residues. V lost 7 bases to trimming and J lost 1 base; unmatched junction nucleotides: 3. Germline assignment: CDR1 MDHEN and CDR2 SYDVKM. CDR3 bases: TGTGCCAGCACCCGGGACAGGTCCTACGAGCAGTACTTC. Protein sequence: CASTRDRSYEQYF. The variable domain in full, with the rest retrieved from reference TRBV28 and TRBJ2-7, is DVKVTQSSRYLVKRTGEKVFLECVQDMDHENMFWYRQDPGLGLRLIYFSYDVKMKEKGDIPEGYSVSREKKERFSLILESASTNQTSMYLCASTRDRSYEQYFGPGTRLTVT.

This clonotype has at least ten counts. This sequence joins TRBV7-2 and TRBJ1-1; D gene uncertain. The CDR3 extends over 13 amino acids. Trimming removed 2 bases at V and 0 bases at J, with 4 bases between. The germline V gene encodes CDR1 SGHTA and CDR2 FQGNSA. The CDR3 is CASSLRMNTEAFF. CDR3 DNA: TGTGCCAGCAGCTTAAGGATGAACACTGAAGCTTTCTTT.

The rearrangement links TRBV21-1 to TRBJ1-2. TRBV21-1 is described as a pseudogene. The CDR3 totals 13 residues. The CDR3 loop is CASSNGTPYGYTF. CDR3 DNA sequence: TGTGCCAGCAGCAACGGGACTCCTTATGGCTACACCTTC.

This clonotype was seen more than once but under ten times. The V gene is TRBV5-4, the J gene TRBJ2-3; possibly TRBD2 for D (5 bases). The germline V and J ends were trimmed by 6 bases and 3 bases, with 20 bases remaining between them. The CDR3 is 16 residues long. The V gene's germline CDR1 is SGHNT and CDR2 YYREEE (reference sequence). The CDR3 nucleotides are TGTGCCAGCACCCCCGGGAACAGAGCGACGACAGATACGCAGTATTTT. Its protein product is CASTPGNRATTDTQYF.

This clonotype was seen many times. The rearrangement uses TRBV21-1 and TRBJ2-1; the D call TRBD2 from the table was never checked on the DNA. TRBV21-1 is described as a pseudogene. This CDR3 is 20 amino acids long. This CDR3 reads CASSKEETSGSYKRLDEQFF. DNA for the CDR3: TGTGCCAGCAGCAAAGAGGAGACTAGCGGGAGCTACAAAAGACTGGATGAGCAGTTCTTC.

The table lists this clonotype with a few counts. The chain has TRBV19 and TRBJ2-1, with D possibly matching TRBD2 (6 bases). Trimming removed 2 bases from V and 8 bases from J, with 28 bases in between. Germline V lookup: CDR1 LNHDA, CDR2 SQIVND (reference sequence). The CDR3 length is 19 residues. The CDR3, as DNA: TGTGCCAGTAGTATAAACCCTTGGCGGGAACAGCCCTATTCGTATGAGCAGTTCTTC. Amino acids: CASSINPWREQPYSYEQFF.

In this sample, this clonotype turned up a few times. The CDR3 DNA is TGTGCCAGCAGCTCTTCTAGCGGGACCCGCTACGAGCAGTACTTC. Protein product: CASSSSSGTRYEQYF. The chain recombines TRBV7-8 with TRBJ2-7; TRBD2 agrees at 9 bases. The CDR3 has 15 residues. The trim removed 4 bases at V and 3 bases at J, leaving 7 bases unmatched. Germline assignment: CDR1 SGHVS and CDR2 FQNEAQ.

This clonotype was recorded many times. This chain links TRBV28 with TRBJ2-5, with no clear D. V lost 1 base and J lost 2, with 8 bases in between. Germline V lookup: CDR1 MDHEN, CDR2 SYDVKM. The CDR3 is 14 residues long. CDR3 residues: CASSLSVGQETQYF. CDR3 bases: TGTGCCAGCAGTTTATCAGTCGGACAAGAGACCCAGTACTTC.

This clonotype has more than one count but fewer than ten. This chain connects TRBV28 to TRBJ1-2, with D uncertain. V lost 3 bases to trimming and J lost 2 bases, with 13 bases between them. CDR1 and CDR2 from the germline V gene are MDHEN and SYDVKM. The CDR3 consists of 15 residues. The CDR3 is CASSFTREWNYGYTF. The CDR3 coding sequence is TGTGCCAGCAGTTTTACTAGGGAATGGAACTATGGCTACACCTTC.

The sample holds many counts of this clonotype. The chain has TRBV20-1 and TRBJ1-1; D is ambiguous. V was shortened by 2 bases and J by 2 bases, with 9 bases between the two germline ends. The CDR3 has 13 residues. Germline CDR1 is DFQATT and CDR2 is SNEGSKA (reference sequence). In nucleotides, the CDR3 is TGCAGTGCTAGAACCCAGGACAACACTGAAGCTTTCTTT. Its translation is CSARTQDNTEAFF.

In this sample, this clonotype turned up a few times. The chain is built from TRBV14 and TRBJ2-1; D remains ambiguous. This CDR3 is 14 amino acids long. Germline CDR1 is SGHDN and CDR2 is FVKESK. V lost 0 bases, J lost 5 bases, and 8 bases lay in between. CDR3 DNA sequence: TGTGCCAGCAGCCAAGAGTTGAGGAACAATGAGCAGTTCTTC. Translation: CASSQELRNNEQFF.

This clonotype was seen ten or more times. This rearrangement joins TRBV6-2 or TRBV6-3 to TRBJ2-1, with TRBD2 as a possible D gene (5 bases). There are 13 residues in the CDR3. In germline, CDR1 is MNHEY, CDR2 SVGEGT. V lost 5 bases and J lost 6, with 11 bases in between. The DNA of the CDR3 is TGTGCCAGCAGTCCGAGCGGAACCAATGAGCAGTTCTTC. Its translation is CASSPSGTNEQFF.

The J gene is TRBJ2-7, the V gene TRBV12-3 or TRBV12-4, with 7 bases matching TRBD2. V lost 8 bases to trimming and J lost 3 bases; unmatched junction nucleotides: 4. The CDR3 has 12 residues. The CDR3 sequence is CASGRVNYEQYF. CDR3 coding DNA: TGTGCCAGCGGGAGGGTGAACTACGAGCAGTACTTC.

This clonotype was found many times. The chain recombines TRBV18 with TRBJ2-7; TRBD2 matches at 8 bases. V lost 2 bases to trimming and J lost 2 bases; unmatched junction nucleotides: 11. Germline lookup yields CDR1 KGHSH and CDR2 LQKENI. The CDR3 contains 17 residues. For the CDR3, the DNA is TGTGCCAGCTCACCATCCCGGGGGGGGAGCCAACCCTACGAGCAGTACTTC. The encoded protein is CASSPSRGGSQPYEQYF.

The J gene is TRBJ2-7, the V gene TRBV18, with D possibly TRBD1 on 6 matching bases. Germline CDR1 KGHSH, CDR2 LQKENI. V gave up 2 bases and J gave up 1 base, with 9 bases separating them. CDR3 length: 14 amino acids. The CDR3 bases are TGTGCCAGCTCACCAGGGGGCAGTTCCTACGAGCAGTACTTC. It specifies CASSPGGSSYEQYF.